Reported below is one TCR beta chain. In the source study's methods: Estimation of nucleated cell counts relied on the amplification of reference gene primers. Assay used: immunoSEQ multiplex PCR; TCRdb lists only in-frame clones, some missing. Clone size and V and J calls were adopted from that table, with D and trimming inferred from the DNA. Altogether around 230,000 clones are present, 65% to 85% being singletons, with the ten largest covering about 7.4%. The data derive from a study of blood T cell repertoires in COVID-19. V shed 4 bases and J 4 bases; nucleotides not matched to a gene: 12. Germline V gene lookup returns CDR1 GTSNPN and CDR2 SVGIG (reference sequence). This CDR3 has 16 amino acids.

The rearrangement uses TRBV30 and TRBJ2-7; 11 bases line up with TRBD1. The sequenced material came from peripheral blood. The TCR was taken from a woman aged 45-59 years with acute or convalescent COVID-19. The CDR3 sequence: CAWKKAGGQGGYEQYF. In DNA, the CDR3 is TGTGCCTGGAAAAAGGCGGGGGGACAGGGGGGATACGAGCAGTACTTC.